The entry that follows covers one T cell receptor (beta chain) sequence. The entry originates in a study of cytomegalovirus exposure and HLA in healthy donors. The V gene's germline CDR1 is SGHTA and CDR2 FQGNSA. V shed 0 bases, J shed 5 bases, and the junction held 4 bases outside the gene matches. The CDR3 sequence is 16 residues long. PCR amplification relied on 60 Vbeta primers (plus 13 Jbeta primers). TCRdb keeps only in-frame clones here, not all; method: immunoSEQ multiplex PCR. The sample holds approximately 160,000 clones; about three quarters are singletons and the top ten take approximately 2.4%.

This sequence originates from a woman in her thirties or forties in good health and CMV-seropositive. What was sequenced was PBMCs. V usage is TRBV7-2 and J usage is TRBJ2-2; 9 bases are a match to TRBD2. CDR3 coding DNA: TGTGCCAGCAGCTTAGCGCCTAGCGGGGTTACCGGGGAGCTGTTTTTT. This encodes CASSLAPSGVTGELFF.